A single sample gave rise to the 12 T cell receptor beta chains below, sequenced in a study of control samples from healthy donors and cancer patients. Clones were sequenced by immunoSEQ multiplex PCR, and TCRdb holds only the in-frame ones, with some missing. The sample shows approximately 87,000 clones, roughly 86% of them seen only once. The sample was blood. The receptors come from a woman aged 45 to 65 in good health.

V is TRBV7-9 and J is TRBJ2-5; D remains unclear. Between the trimmed V and J ends, which lost 1 base and 5 bases, there was a span of 11 bases. Germline V lookup: CDR1 SEHNR, CDR2 FQNEAQ (reference sequence). This CDR3 spans 14 amino acids. As DNA, the CDR3 is TGTGCCAGCAGCTTAGTGACGGTCGCGGAGACCCAGTACTTC. Translated, it gives CASSLVTVAETQYF.

The V call is TRBV3-1 (or the pseudogene TRBV3-2), the J call TRBJ2-3; 10 positions match TRBD2. The V gene's germline CDR1 is LGHDT and CDR2 YNNKEL (reference sequence). Trimming took 2 bases from V and 6 from J; bases not matched to a gene: 8. This CDR3 has 16 residues. The CDR3 sequence is CASSQWGSGRRDTQYF. The CDR3 DNA sequence: TGTGCCAGCAGCCAATGGGGTAGCGGGAGGCGTGATACGCAGTATTTT.

V and J are TRBV28 and TRBJ2-7; the match to TRBD2 covers 8 bases. The CDR3 runs 15 residues. The V segment lost 2 bases and the J segment 3 bases; nucleotides outside the gene matches: 6. Germline V lookup: CDR1 MDHEN, CDR2 SYDVKM. CDR3 amino acids: CASSLPAGAFYEQYF. The CDR3 bases are TGTGCCAGCAGTTTACCAGCGGGAGCCTTCTACGAGCAGTACTTC.

DNA for the CDR3: TGTGCCAGCAGTTACAACCGCGGGGCTAGCGGGAGCCTGCAGTATTTT. Its translation: CASSYNRGASGSLQYF. The V and J genes are TRBV6-6 and TRBJ2-3; TRBD2 aligns across 10 bases. The V gene's germline CDR1 is MNHNY and CDR2 SVGAGI (reference sequence). The V gene end was trimmed by 2 bases and the J gene end by 11 bases; junction bases not matched to a gene: 13. This CDR3 region has 16 residues.

This clone showed up just a few times. CDR3 protein: CASSDQTAPYEQYF. The CDR3 DNA reads TGTGCCAGCAGCGATCAGACAGCTCCCTACGAGCAGTACTTC. The chain carries TRBV7-2 and TRBJ2-7; a possible D gene is TRBD1 (5 bases). V lost 5 bases, J lost 2 bases, and 13 bases lay in between. CDR3 length equals 14 residues. Germline CDR1 SGHTA, CDR2 FQGNSA.

The chain couples TRBV6-5 to TRBJ1-1; 10 bases are shared with TRBD1. The CDR3 covers 14 residues. The ends lost 6 bases at V and 8 bases at J; junction bases unmatched: 9. Germline V gene sequence: CDR1 MNHEY, CDR2 SVGAGI. As DNA, the CDR3 is TGTGCCAGCAGGCCGACAGGGGGCTTAGGGGAAGCTTTCTTT. Its translation is CASRPTGGLGEAFF.

The CDR3 sequence: CASALPGAGDEQFF. CDR3 DNA sequence: TGTGCCAGCGCGCTGCCGGGGGCCGGCGATGAGCAGTTCTTC. The gene calls are TRBV7-2 and TRBJ2-1; D is perhaps TRBD1 or TRBD2 (6 bases each). The germline V and J ends were trimmed by 8 bases and 8 bases, with 19 bases remaining between them. The germline V gene encodes CDR1 SGHTA and CDR2 FQGNSA. This CDR3 contains 14 residues.

The chain has TRBV10-1 and TRBJ2-7; 16 nucleotides agree with TRBD2. Trimming took 4 bases from V and 5 from J; bases not matched to a gene: 5. The germline gives CDR1 WNHNN, CDR2 SYGVQD (reference sequence). There are 16 residues in the CDR3. CDR3 region: CASSGIGTSGGDEQYF. CDR3 DNA sequence: TGCGCCAGCAGTGGAATTGGGACTAGCGGGGGGGACGAGCAGTACTTC.

The rearrangement links TRBV11-1 to TRBJ2-5, with D maybe TRBD2 (6 bases). Trimming shortened V by 5 bases and J by 2 bases, and 12 bases separated the two germline ends. Germline CDR1 is SGHAT and CDR2 is FQDESV (reference sequence). CDR3 length: 14 residues. DNA of the CDR3: TGTGCCAGCAGCCCGGGGGACGGACAAGAGACCCAGTACTTC. It is translated as CASSPGDGQETQYF.

This CDR3 is CASSLAPLGSTDTQYF. The CDR3 region has the DNA TGTGCCAGCAGCTTAGCCCCCCTGGGAAGCACAGATACGCAGTATTTT. V and J are TRBV7-9 and TRBJ2-3; D is ambiguous. V was pared by 0 bases and J by 0 bases, with 10 bases between. This CDR3 region has 16 residues. Germline V gene data show CDR1 as SEHNR and CDR2 as FQNEAQ (reference sequence).

The CDR3 sequence: CASTGGGIRTEAFF. CDR3 DNA sequence: TGTGCCAGCACAGGAGGGGGCATCAGGACTGAAGCTTTCTTT. This rearrangement joins TRBV2 to TRBJ1-1; 7 bases are shared with TRBD1. This CDR3 has 14 residues. Germline V CDR1 and CDR2: SNHLY, FYNNEI. Trimming removed 7 bases from V and 5 bases from J; junction bases left unmatched: 10.

The chain has TRBV6-1 and TRBJ2-7, with TRBD1 matching over 8 bases. Germline lookup yields CDR1 MNHNS and CDR2 SASEGT. Trimming took 1 base from V and 7 from J; bases not matched to a gene: 9. CDR3 length: 15 amino acids. The CDR3 DNA follows: TGTGCCAGCAGTGAAGTTGCGACAGGGGCAGGGGAGCAGTACTTC. This gives the protein CASSEVATGAGEQYF.